This T cell receptor beta chain was sequenced in a study of blood T cell repertoires in COVID-19. The wider study: The cDNA or gDNA used as material had been derived from T cells, B-cell-depleted T cells, or PBMCs.

Repertoires were generated with immunoSEQ multiplex PCR, while TCRdb's copy carries only in-frame clones and drops some. The data show 90,000 or so clones, approximately 90% seen once. Germline CDR1 KGHSH, CDR2 LQKENI. The CDR3 is 13 residues long. V lost 4 bases and J lost 3, with 10 bases in between. Sequencing used peripheral blood. The rearrangement joins TRBV18 to TRBJ2-7; weak D call: TRBD2 (5 bases). The TCR was taken from a man in his 60s with acute or convalescent COVID-19. The CDR3 loop reads CASSLGRVYEQYF. The CDR3 DNA is TGTGCCAGCTCACTAGGGAGAGTCTACGAGCAGTACTTC.